The rows below give T cell receptor beta chains drawn from one sample of a study of beta chain features in type 1 diabetes. Some clones are missing from TCRdb's copy, which holds only in-frame ones; the method was immunoSEQ multiplex PCR. The profile shows 150,000 or so clones, over 7.5% of them singletons. The sample comprised central memory CD4+ T cells from blood. Receptor source: a woman in her late teens or twenties in good health. Each CDR3 is given with its conserved first and last residue. Fields, in order: CDR3 protein, CDR3 DNA, D gene, J gene, V gene, CDR3 length, clone size. D genes are given only for firm matches. Part of the rows lack a size; the others show once, few, many or a class for expanded clones.

CDR3: CASSLGVSNEKLFF
DNA: TGTGCCAGCAGTCTAGGGGTCAGTAATGAAAAACTGTTTTTT
D: NA
J: TRBJ1-4
V: TRBV28
length: 14
size: NA

CDR3: CASSQADRRYEQYF
DNA: TGCGCCAGCAGCCAGGCAGACCGTCGCTACGAGCAGTACTTC
D: NA
J: TRBJ2-7
V: TRBV5-1
length: 14
size: few

CDR3: CASSPLRVGTQYF
DNA: TGCGCCAGCAGCCCCCTCAGGGTAGGGACCCAGTACTTC
D: NA
J: TRBJ2-5
V: TRBV4-1
length: 13
size: many

CDR3: CSVERLTGTSGHEQYF
DNA: TGCAGCGTTGAGAGATTGACCGGGACTAGCGGGCACGAGCAGTACTTC
D: TRBD2
J: TRBJ2-7
V: TRBV29-1
length: 16
size: few

CDR3: CASSKDRGDQPQHF
DNA: TGTGCCAGCTCAAAGGACAGGGGGGATCAGCCCCAGCATTTT
D: TRBD1
J: TRBJ1-5
V: TRBV18
length: 14
size: NA

CDR3: CASSSFATYTNYNEQFF
DNA: TGTGCCAGCAGCTCCTTTGCTACCTATACCAACTACAATGAGCAGTTCTTC
D: NA
J: TRBJ2-1
V: TRBV7-3
length: 17
size: few

CDR3: CAAARDRPYGYTF
DNA: TGTGCCGCAGCCCGGGACAGACCCTATGGCTACACCTTC
D: TRBD1
J: TRBJ1-2
V: TRBV30
length: 13
size: NA

CDR3: CASSRRQGSSTDTQYF
DNA: TGCGCCAGCAGCCGTCGACAGGGGAGTAGCACAGATACGCAGTATTTT
D: TRBD1
J: TRBJ2-3
V: TRBV4-1
length: 16
size: few

CDR3: CASEPHGSGANVLTF
DNA: TGTGCCAGCGAGCCCCATGGCTCTGGGGCCAACGTCCTGACTTTC
D: NA
J: TRBJ2-6
V: TRBV5-6
length: 15
size: few

CDR3: CASSPESRTEAFF
DNA: TGTGCCAGTAGTCCCGAGTCGAGGACTGAAGCTTTCTTT
D: NA
J: TRBJ1-1
V: TRBV19
length: 13
size: few

CDR3: CSVESGRGTAGYTF
DNA: TGCAGCGTTGAATCGGGGAGGGGAACGGCTGGCTACACCTTC
D: NA
J: TRBJ1-2
V: TRBV29-1
length: 14
size: NA

CDR3: CASSTVGRSNQPQHF
DNA: TGTGCCAGCAGCACGGTGGGGCGAAGCAATCAGCCCCAGCATTTT
D: NA
J: TRBJ1-5
V: TRBV7-2
length: 15
size: few

CDR3: CASSYSRNYNEQFF
DNA: TGTGCCAGCAGTTACTCGAGGAACTACAATGAGCAGTTCTTC
D: NA
J: TRBJ2-1
V: TRBV6-5
length: 14
size: NA

CDR3: CASSWTVQETQYF
DNA: TGTGCTAGCAGCTGGACAGTCCAAGAGACCCAGTACTTC
D: NA
J: TRBJ2-5
V: TRBV7-7
length: 13
size: few

CDR3: CASSRQQGGQTHEQYF
DNA: TGTGCCAGCTCGCGACAACAGGGGGGTCAAACCCACGAGCAGTACTTC
D: TRBD1
J: TRBJ2-7
V: TRBV18
length: 16
size: few

CDR3: CASSYPQREVTDTQYF
DNA: TGTGCCAGCAGTTATCCACAGCGGGAGGTGACAGATACGCAGTATTTT
D: TRBD2
J: TRBJ2-3
V: TRBV6-5
length: 16
size: NA